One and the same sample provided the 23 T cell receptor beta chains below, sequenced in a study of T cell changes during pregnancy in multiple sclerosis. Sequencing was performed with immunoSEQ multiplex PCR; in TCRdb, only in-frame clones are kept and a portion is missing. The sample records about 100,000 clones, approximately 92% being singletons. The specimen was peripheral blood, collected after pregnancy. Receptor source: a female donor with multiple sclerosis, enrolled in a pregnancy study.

As DNA, the CDR3 is TGCGCCAGCAGCCCGGACAGGGACACTGAAGCTTTCTTT. This codes for CASSPDRDTEAFF. V gene TRBV5-1 combines with J gene TRBJ1-1; TRBD1 matches 8 bases. Losses at the gene ends were 4 bases for V and 3 bases for J; bases not matched to a gene: 2. This CDR3 is built from 13 residues. Looked up from germline, CDR1 is SGHRS and CDR2 is YFSETQ. Full variable domain (outside the CDR3, taken from reference TRBV5-1 and TRBJ1-1): KAGVTQTPRYLIKTRGQQVTLSCSPISGHRSVSWYQQTPGQGLQFLFEYFSETQRNKGNFPGRFSGRQFSNSRSEMNVSTLELGDSALYLCASSPDRDTEAFFGQGTRLTVV.

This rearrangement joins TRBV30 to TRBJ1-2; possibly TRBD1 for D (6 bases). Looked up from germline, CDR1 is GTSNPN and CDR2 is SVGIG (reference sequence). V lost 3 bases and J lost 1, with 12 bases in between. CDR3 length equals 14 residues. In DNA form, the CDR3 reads TGTGCCTGGAGCCAAGGGGGGGGTAACTATGGCTACACCTTC. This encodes CAWSQGGGNYGYTF.

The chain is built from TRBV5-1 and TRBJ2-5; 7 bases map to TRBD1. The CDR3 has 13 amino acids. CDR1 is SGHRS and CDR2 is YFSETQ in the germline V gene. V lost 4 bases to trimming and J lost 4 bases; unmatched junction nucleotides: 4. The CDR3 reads CASSQDRAETQYF. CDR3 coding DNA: TGCGCCAGCAGCCAAGACAGGGCAGAGACCCAGTACTTC.

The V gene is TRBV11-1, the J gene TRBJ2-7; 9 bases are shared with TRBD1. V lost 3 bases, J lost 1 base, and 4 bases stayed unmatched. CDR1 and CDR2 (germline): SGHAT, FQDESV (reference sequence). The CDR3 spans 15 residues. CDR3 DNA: TGTGCCAGCAGCTTCCCGACAGGGGGATCCTACGAGCAGTACTTC. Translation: CASSFPTGGSYEQYF.

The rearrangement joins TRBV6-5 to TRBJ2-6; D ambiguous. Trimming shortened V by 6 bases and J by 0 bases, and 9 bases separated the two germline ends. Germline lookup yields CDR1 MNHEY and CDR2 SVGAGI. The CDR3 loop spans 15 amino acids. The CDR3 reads CASRRGPSGANVLTF. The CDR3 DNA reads TGTGCCAGCAGACGTGGGCCCTCTGGGGCCAACGTCCTGACTTTC.

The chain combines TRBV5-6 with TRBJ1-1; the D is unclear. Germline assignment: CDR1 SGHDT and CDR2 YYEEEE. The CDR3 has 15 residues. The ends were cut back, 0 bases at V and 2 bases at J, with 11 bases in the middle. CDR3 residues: CASSLGYSLNTEAFF. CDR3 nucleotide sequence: TGTGCCAGCAGCTTGGGATACAGTTTAAACACTGAAGCTTTCTTT.

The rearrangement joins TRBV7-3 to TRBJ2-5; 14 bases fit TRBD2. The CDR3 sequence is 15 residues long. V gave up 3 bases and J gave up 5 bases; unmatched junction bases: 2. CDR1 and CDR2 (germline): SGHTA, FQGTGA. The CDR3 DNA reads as TGTGCCAGCAGCTTCGGGACTAGCGGGAGTGAGACCCAGTACTTC. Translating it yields CASSFGTSGSETQYF.

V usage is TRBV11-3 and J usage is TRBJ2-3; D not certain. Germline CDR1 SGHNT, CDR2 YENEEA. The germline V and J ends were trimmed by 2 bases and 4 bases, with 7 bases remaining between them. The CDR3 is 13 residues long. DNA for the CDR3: TGTGCCAGCAGCTTACAACAGTCAGATACGCAGTATTTT. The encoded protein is CASSLQQSDTQYF.

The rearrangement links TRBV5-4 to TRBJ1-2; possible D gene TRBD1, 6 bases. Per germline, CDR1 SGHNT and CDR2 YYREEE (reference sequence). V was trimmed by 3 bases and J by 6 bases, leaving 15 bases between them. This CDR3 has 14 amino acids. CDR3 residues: CASSSQGQADGYTF. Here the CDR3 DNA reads TGTGCCAGCAGCTCACAGGGACAAGCAGATGGCTACACCTTC.

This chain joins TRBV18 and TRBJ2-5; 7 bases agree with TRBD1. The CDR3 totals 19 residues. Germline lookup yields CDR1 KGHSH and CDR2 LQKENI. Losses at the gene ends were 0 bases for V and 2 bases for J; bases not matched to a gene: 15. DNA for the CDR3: TGTGCCAGCTCACCACCACCCTCAAACCGGGACAGCGAGCAAGAGACCCAGTACTTC. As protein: CASSPPPSNRDSEQETQYF.

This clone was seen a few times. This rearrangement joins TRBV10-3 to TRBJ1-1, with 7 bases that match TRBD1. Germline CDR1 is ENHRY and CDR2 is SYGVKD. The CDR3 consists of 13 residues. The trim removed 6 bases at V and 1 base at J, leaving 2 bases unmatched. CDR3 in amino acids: CAIRGQENTEAFF. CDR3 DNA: TGTGCCATCAGAGGACAGGAGAACACTGAAGCTTTCTTT.

In DNA form, the CDR3 reads TGCGCCAGCAGCTTGGAACTAGCGGGTTACAATGAGCAGTTCTTC. Amino acids: CASSLELAGYNEQFF. The chain links TRBV5-1 to TRBJ2-1, with 9 bases lining up with TRBD2. J lost 4 bases, V lost 0 bases, and 2 bases had no gene match. The CDR3 runs to 15 residues. Germline CDR1 is SGHRS and CDR2 is YFSETQ. Variable domain in full (rest from reference TRBV5-1 and TRBJ2-1): KAGVTQTPRYLIKTRGQQVTLSCSPISGHRSVSWYQQTPGQGLQFLFEYFSETQRNKGNFPGRFSGRQFSNSRSEMNVSTLELGDSALYLCASSLELAGYNEQFFGPGTRLTVL.

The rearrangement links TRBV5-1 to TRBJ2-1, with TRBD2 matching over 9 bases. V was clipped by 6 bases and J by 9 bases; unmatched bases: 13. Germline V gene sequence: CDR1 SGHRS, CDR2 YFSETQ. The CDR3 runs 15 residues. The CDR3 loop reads CASIDPGLAYPEQFF. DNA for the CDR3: TGCGCCAGCATCGATCCGGGACTAGCCTACCCTGAGCAGTTCTTC.

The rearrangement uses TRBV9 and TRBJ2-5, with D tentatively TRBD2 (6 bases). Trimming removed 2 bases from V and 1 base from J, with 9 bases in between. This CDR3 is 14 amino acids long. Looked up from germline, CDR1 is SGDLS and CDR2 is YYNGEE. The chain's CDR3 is CASSVSAGQETQYF. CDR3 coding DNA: TGTGCCAGCAGCGTCTCAGCGGGCCAAGAGACCCAGTACTTC.

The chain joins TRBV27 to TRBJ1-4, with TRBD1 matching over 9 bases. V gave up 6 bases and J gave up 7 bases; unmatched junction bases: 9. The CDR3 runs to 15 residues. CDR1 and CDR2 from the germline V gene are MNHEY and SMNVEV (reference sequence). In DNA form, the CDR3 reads TGTGCCAGCAGGTCCCCGGGACAGGGTAGTGAAAAACTGTTTTTT. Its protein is CASRSPGQGSEKLFF.

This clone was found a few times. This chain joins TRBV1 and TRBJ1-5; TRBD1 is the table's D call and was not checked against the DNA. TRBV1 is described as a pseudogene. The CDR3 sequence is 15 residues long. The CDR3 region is CTSSQDAGLDQPQHF. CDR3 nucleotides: TGCACCAGCAGCCAAGATGCAGGGCTTGATCAGCCCCAGCATTTT.

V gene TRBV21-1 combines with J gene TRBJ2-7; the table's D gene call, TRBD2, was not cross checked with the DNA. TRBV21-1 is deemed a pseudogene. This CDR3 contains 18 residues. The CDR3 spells CASSKCLRLADHSYEQYF. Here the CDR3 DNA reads TGTGCCAGCAGCAAATGTTTAAGACTAGCGGACCACTCCTACGAGCAGTACTTC.

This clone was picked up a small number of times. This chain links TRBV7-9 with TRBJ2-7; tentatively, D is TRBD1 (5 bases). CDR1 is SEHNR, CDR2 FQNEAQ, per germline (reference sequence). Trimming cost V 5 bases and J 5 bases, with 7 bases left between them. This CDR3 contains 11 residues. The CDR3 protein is CASSRGDEQYF. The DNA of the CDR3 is TGTGCCAGCAGCAGGGGCGACGAGCAGTACTTC.

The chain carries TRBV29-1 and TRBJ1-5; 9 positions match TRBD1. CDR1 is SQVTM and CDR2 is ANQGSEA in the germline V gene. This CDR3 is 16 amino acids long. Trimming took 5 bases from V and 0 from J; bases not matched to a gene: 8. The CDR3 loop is CSVRTGDKYSNQPQHF. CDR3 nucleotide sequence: TGCAGCGTTAGGACAGGGGACAAATATAGCAATCAGCCCCAGCATTTT.

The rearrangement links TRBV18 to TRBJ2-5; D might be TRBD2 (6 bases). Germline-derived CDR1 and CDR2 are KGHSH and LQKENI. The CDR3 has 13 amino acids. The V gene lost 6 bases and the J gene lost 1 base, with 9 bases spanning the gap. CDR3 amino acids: CASSPGAQETQYF. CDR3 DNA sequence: TGTGCCAGCTCGCCGGGAGCCCAAGAGACCCAGTACTTC.

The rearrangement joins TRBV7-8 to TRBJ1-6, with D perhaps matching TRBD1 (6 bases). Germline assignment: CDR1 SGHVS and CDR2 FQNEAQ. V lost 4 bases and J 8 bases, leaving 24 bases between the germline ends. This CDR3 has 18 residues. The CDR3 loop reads CASSSLRPDRNVDSPLHF. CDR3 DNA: TGTGCCAGCAGCTCACTTCGACCAGACAGGAACGTGGATTCACCCCTCCACTTT.

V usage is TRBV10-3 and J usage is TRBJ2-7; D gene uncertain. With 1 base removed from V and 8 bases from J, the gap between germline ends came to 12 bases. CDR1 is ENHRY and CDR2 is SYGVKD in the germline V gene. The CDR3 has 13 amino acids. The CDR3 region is CAISELGVGQQYF. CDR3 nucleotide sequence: TGTGCCATCAGTGAGTTGGGCGTAGGTCAGCAGTACTTC.

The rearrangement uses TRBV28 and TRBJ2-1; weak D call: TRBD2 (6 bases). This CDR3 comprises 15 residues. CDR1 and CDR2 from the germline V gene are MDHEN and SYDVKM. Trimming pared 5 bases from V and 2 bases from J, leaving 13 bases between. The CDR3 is CASSLGTSAYNEQFF. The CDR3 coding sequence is TGTGCCAGCAGTCTAGGGACTTCAGCCTACAATGAGCAGTTCTTC.